The 24 T cell receptor beta chains below come from one sample, sequenced in a study of beta chain features in type 1 diabetes. Isolated RNA was reverse transcribed in full, so expressed TCRB transcripts were sequenced. Assay: immunoSEQ multiplex PCR; the TCRdb copy retains only in-frame clones and omits some. The sample records 130,000 to 150,000 clones, 40% to 55% being singletons. Material: Tregs from blood. All receptors derive from a man aged 18 to 29 in good health.

This clone was seen more than once but under ten times. This chain connects TRBV7-8 to TRBJ1-1; D is unresolved. CDR1 and CDR2 (germline): SGHVS, FQNEAQ. The CDR3 has 15 residues. The V end was cut by 0 bases, the J end by 1 base, with 9 bases between. Here the CDR3 reads CASSLAEQRNTEAFF. The CDR3 nucleotides read TGTGCCAGCAGCTTAGCTGAACAAAGGAACACTGAAGCTTTCTTT.

The V call is TRBV7-9, the J call TRBJ2-7; unclear D gene. Germline V gene data show CDR1 as SEHNR and CDR2 as FQNEAQ (reference sequence). There are 13 residues in the CDR3. The V end was cut by 0 bases, the J end by 4 bases, with 7 bases between. The CDR3 DNA reads TGTGCCAGCAGCTTAGCGCGAGGTTACGAGCAGTACTTC. This gives the protein CASSLARGYEQYF.

The chain uses TRBV4-2 and TRBJ2-3; D not certain. The CDR3 totals 15 residues. Trimming removed 0 bases from V and 0 bases from J, with 7 bases in between. Germline CDR1 is LGHNA and CDR2 is YNFKEQ. The CDR3: CASSQDHHSTDTQYF. The CDR3 bases are TGTGCCAGCAGCCAAGACCATCATAGCACAGATACGCAGTATTTT.

This clone was detected only a few times. The CDR3 protein is CSVAPGGNQPQHF. The CDR3 region has the DNA TGCAGCGTTGCGCCCGGAGGCAATCAGCCCCAGCATTTT. V and J are TRBV29-1 and TRBJ1-5; unclear D gene. The CDR3 covers 13 residues. Germline loops: CDR1 SQVTM, CDR2 ANQGSEA. The V gene lost 4 bases and the J gene lost 2 bases, with 9 bases spanning the gap.

This rearrangement joins TRBV10-3 to TRBJ1-3, with TRBD1 identical over 7 bases. CDR3 length equals 15 residues. V shed 2 bases, J shed 3 bases, and the junction held 4 bases outside the gene matches. Germline values: CDR1 ENHRY, CDR2 SYGVKD. The CDR3 DNA is TGTGCCATCAGTGAGACAAACAGGGGTGGAAACACCATATATTTT. It codes for CAISETNRGGNTIYF.

The chain uses TRBV25-1 and TRBJ1-4; maybe TRBD1 (5 bases). CDR1 is MGHDK and CDR2 is SYGVNS in the germline V gene. This CDR3 has 15 amino acids. The V end was cut by 5 bases, the J end by 6 bases, with 16 bases between. This chain's CDR3 is CASSKTGRGDEKLFF. Written as DNA, the CDR3 is TGTGCCAGCAGTAAAACGGGACGGGGGGATGAAAAACTGTTTTTT.

A few counts support this clone. The rearrangement links TRBV7-3 to TRBJ2-3; TRBD2 agrees at 8 bases. The CDR3 runs to 16 residues. Germline CDR1 is SGHTA and CDR2 is FQGTGA. The V gene end was trimmed by 5 bases and the J gene end by 2 bases; junction bases not matched to a gene: 9. As DNA, the CDR3 is TGTGCCAGCAGCCCTTGGTCTAGCGGGTTCACAGATACGCAGTATTTT. Translated: CASSPWSSGFTDTQYF.

The sample holds one count of this clone. This chain joins TRBV6-5 and TRBJ2-7; 12 bases fit TRBD1. This CDR3 is 15 amino acids long. With V trimmed by 1 base and J by 5 bases, 3 bases remained unmatched. Looked up from germline, CDR1 is MNHEY and CDR2 is SVGAGI. DNA for the CDR3: TGTGCCAGCAGTTACTGGCGGGACAGGGGGCACGAGCAGTACTTC. Residues: CASSYWRDRGHEQYF.

This clone turned up a few times. The CDR3 protein is CASSIGQSYSNQPQHF. CDR3 sequence (DNA): TGTGCCAGTAGTATCGGACAGTCTTATAGCAATCAGCCCCAGCATTTT. The chain uses TRBV19 and TRBJ1-5; a possible D gene is TRBD1 (6 bases). Germline lookup yields CDR1 LNHDA and CDR2 SQIVND (reference sequence). The CDR3 contains 16 residues. V was cut by 3 bases and J by 0 bases, with 12 bases left in between.

V usage is TRBV29-1 and J usage is TRBJ1-3; 7 nucleotides match TRBD1. Germline CDR1 is SQVTM and CDR2 is ANQGSEA. The V gene end was trimmed by 7 bases and the J gene end by 4 bases; junction bases not matched to a gene: 16. The CDR3 is made up of 16 amino acids. The CDR3 nucleotides are TGCAGCGCCTTGGGAGCTACCCCGGGACAGGGAAACACCATATATTTT. Translation gives CSALGATPGQGNTIYF.

This clone was detected only a few times. This sequence joins TRBV6-1 and TRBJ1-2; a possible D gene is TRBD1 (6 bases). V shed 5 bases and J shed 3 bases, with 16 bases lying between them. Germline values: CDR1 MNHNS, CDR2 SASEGT. CDR3 length equals 15 residues. CDR3 residues: CASSSRQDFYYGYTF. The CDR3 DNA follows: TGTGCCAGCAGTTCCCGACAGGACTTCTACTATGGCTACACCTTC.

The genes are TRBV7-9 and TRBJ2-1; 13 positions agree with TRBD2. The germline V gene encodes CDR1 SEHNR and CDR2 FQNEAQ (reference sequence). The CDR3 extends over 18 amino acids. V lost 5 bases and J lost 5; bases outside the gene matches: 12. The CDR3 nucleotides read TGTGCCAGCAGCAATACCTACGCCGGGACTAGCGGGAACAATGAGCAGTTCTTC. Its protein product is CASSNTYAGTSGNNEQFF.

This clone was seen only a few times. V gene TRBV15 combines with J gene TRBJ1-2; 7 nucleotides line up with TRBD1. The CDR3 is 14 amino acids. The V gene's germline CDR1 is LNHNV and CDR2 YYDKDF (reference sequence). Germline trimming cut 6 bases from V and 3 bases from J; bases unmatched to any gene: 7. CDR3 sequence: CATRPTGADYGYTF. The CDR3 DNA is TGTGCCACCAGACCTACAGGGGCCGACTATGGCTACACCTTC.

The chain carries TRBV10-3 and TRBJ2-7; D not certain. The CDR3 is 11 amino acids. Trimming pared 4 bases from V and 3 bases from J, leaving 4 bases between. Germline V gene lookup returns CDR1 ENHRY and CDR2 SYGVKD. The CDR3 sequence: CAISVNYEQYF. In DNA form, the CDR3 reads TGTGCCATCAGTGTAAACTACGAGCAGTACTTC.

The rearrangement uses TRBV6-6 and TRBJ2-3; D possibly corresponds to TRBD2 (6 bases). CDR3 length: 14 amino acids. Trimming left V 10 bases short and J 6 bases short, with 20 bases between. Germline V lookup: CDR1 MNHNY, CDR2 SVGAGI (reference sequence). CDR3 sequence (DNA): TGTGCCACCCTAGCCGGGACTCCCTGGGATACGCAGTATTTT. Translated, it gives CATLAGTPWDTQYF.

The chain recombines TRBV29-1 with TRBJ2-2; no definite D call. Germline CDR1 is SQVTM and CDR2 is ANQGSEA. V dropped 3 bases and J dropped 2 bases, with 13 bases sitting between them. The CDR3 has 15 amino acids. DNA for the CDR3: TGCAGCGTTGACTCGCACACCTCTAACACCGGGGAGCTGTTTTTT. Translating gives CSVDSHTSNTGELFF.

This clone was counted a few times. In DNA form, the CDR3 reads TGTGCCAGCAGCTTCGACAGGGGGCCCTACGAGCAGTACTTC. Its translation is CASSFDRGPYEQYF. The chain has TRBV7-8 and TRBJ2-7, with 10 bases matching TRBD1. With V trimmed by 3 bases and J by 2 bases, 1 base remained unmatched. The CDR3 is 14 amino acids. Looked up from germline, CDR1 is SGHVS and CDR2 is FQNEAQ. Combining the CDR3 with reference TRBV7-8 and TRBJ2-7 gives the whole variable domain GAGVSQSPRYKVAKRGQDVALRCDPISGHVSLFWYQQALGQGPEFLTYFQNEAQLDKSGLPSDRFFAERPEGSVSTLKIQRTQQEDSAVYLCASSFDRGPYEQYFGPGTRLTVT.

This clone is a singleton in its sample. This chain connects TRBV13 to TRBJ2-3, with 9 bases fitting TRBD2. The CDR3 sequence is 15 residues long. CDR1 PRHDT and CDR2 FYEKMQ come from the germline V gene (reference sequence). V lost 6 bases, J lost 4 bases, and 8 bases stayed unmatched. In nucleotides, the CDR3 is TGTGCCAGCAGTTATCTTAGCGGGAGCGCAGATACGCAGTATTTT. Amino acids: CASSYLSGSADTQYF.

The rearrangement links TRBV5-1 to TRBJ2-5; possibly TRBD1 for D (6 bases). The CDR3 has 14 amino acids. Between the trimmed V and J ends, which lost 4 bases and 2 bases, there was a span of 12 bases. Germline CDR1 and CDR2: SGHRS and YFSETQ. The CDR3 spells CASSPQTGQETQYF. Here the CDR3 DNA reads TGCGCCAGCAGCCCACAGACAGGACAAGAGACCCAGTACTTC.

This clone was counted between two and nine times. V is TRBV19 and J is TRBJ2-6; D is ambiguous. This CDR3 is built from 15 residues. Trimming took off 8 bases at V and 0 bases at J, with 11 bases between the two ends. The germline CDR1 and CDR2 sequences are LNHDA and SQIVND (reference sequence). CDR3 sequence reads: CASRLSVSGANVLTF. The CDR3 DNA sequence: TGTGCCAGTCGCCTTTCGGTCTCTGGGGCCAACGTCCTGACTTTC.

The V call is TRBV20-1, the J call TRBJ1-2; D not resolved. Trimming left V 5 bases short and J 6 bases short, with 10 bases between. This CDR3 is 11 amino acids long. Germline V lookup: CDR1 DFQATT, CDR2 SNEGSKA (reference sequence). The CDR3 sequence is CSALTDNGYTF. The CDR3 bases are TGCAGTGCTCTCACAGACAATGGCTACACCTTC.

The J gene is TRBJ2-2, the V gene TRBV9; weak D call: TRBD1 (5 bases). The V gene lost 0 bases and the J gene lost 2 bases, with 11 bases spanning the gap. This CDR3 has 16 amino acids. Germline CDR1 and CDR2: SGDLS and YYNGEE. Written as DNA, the CDR3 is TGTGCCAGCAGCGTAGGGGGCTTCACAAACACCGGGGAGCTGTTTTTT. Translated, it gives CASSVGGFTNTGELFF.

This chain links TRBV7-2 with TRBJ1-5; 11 bases align to TRBD1. The CDR3 sequence is 15 residues long. The V and J ends lost 2 bases and 6 bases, in that order; junction bases with no gene match: 3. The germline CDR1 and CDR2 sequences are SGHTA and FQGNSA. The CDR3 region is CASSLLGQGAQPQHF. In DNA form, the CDR3 reads TGTGCCAGCAGCTTACTCGGACAGGGGGCTCAGCCCCAGCATTTT.

This clone showed up just a few times. The chain is built from TRBV7-8 and TRBJ2-7, with no clear D. V gave up 1 base and J gave up 4 bases, with 5 bases separating them. The V gene's germline CDR1 is SGHVS and CDR2 FQNEAQ. The CDR3 length is 12 residues. CDR3 nucleotides: TGTGCCAGCAGCTTAGATATTTACGAGCAGTACTTC. Translating it yields CASSLDIYEQYF.